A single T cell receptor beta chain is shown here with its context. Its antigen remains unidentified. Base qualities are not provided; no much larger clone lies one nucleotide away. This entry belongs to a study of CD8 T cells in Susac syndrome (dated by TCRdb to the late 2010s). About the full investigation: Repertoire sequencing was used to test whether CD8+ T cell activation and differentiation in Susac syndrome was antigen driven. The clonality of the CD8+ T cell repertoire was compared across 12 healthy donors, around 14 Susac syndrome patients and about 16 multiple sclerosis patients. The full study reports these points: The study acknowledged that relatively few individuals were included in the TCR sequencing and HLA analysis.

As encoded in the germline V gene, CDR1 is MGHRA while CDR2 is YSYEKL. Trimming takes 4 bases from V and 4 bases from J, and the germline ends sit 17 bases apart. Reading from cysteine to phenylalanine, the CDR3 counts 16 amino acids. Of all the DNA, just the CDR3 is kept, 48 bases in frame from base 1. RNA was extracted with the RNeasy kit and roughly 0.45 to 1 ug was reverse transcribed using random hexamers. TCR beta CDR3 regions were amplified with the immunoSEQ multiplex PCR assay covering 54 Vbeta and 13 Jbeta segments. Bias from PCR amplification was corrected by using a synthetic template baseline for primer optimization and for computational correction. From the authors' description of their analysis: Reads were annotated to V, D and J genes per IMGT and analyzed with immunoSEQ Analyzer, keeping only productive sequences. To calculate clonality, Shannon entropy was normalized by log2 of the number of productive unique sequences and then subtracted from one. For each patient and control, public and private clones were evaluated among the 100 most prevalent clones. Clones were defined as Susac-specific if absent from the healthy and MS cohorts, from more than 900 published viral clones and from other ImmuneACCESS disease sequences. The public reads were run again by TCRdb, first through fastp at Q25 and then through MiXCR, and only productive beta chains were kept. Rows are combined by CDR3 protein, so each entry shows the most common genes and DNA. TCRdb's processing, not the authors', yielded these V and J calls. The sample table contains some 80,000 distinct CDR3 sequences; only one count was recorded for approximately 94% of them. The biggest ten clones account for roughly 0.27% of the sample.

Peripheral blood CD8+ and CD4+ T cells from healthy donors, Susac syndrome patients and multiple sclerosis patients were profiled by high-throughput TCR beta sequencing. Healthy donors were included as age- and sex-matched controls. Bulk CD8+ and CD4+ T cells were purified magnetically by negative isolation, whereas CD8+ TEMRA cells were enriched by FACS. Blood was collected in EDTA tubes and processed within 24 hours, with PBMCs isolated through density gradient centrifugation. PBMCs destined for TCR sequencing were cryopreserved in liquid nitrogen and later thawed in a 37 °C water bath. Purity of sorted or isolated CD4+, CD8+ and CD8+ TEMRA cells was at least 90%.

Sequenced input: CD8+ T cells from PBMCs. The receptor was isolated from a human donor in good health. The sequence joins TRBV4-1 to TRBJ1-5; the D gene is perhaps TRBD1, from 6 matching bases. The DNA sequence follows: TGCGCCAGCAGCCGGATAACAGGGCGAGGAAATCAGCCCCAGCATTTT. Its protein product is CASSRITGRGNQPQHF.